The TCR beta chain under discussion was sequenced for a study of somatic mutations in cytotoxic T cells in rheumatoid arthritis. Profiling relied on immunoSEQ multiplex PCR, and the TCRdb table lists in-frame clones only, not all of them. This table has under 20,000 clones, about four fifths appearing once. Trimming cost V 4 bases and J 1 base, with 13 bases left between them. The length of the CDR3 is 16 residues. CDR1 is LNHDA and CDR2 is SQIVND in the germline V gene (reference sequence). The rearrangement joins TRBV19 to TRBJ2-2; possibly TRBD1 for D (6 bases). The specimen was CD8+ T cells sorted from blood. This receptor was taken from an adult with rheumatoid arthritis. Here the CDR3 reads CASSKTPGQNTGELFF. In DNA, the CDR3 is TGTGCCAGTAGTAAGACGCCGGGACAGAACACCGGGGAGCTGTTTTTT.